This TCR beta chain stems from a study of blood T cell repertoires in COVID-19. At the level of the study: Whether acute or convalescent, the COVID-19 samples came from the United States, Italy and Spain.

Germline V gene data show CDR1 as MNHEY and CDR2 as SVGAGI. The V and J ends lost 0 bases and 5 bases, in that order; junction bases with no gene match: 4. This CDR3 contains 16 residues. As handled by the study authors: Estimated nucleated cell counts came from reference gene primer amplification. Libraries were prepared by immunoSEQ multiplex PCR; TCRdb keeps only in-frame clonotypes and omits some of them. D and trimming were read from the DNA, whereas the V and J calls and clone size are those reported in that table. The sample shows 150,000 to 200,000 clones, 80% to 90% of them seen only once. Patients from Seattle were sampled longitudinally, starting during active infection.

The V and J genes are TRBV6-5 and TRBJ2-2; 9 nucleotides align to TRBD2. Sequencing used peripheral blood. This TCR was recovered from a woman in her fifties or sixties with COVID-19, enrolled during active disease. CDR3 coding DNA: TGTGCCAGCAGTTACTCCGCGGGAGGGTGGACCGGGGAGCTGTTTTTT. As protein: CASSYSAGGWTGELFF.